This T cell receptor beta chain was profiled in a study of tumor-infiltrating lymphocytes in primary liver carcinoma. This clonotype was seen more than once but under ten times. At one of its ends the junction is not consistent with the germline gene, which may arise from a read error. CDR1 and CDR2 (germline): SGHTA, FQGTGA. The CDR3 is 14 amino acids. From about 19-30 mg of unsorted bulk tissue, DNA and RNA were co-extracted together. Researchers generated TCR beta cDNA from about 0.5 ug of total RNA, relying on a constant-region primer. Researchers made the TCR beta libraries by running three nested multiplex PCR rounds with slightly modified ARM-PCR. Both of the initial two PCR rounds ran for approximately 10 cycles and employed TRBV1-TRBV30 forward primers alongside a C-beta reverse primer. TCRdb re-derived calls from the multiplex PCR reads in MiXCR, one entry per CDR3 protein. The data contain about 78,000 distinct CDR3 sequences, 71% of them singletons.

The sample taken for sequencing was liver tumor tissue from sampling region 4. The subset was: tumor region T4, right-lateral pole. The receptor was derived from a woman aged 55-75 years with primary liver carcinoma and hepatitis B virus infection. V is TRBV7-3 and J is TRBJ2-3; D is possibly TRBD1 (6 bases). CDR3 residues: CASSPDRTTDAQYF. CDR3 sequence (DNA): TGTGCCAGCAGCCCAGACAGGACCACAGATGCGCAGTATTTT.